One sample yielded the 30 T cell receptor beta chains listed below, sequenced in a study of T cells in Graves' hyperthyroidism and ophthalmopathy. RNA transcripts were the template for amplifying TCR beta CDR3 regions. The TCR CDR3 first-round RT-PCR relied on the HTBI primer set. TCRdb fed the multiplex PCR reads into MiXCR, producing one record per CDR3 protein. The sample has approximately 590,000 distinct CDR3 sequences, under 60% seen once; the top ten hold roughly 8.2%. Sequencing was done on a sample of peripheral blood or thyroid tissue (not recorded which). These receptor sequences come from a woman in her late teens or twenties with Graves' hyperthyroidism.

The CDR3 sequence: CSASRENTGELFF. The CDR3 region has the DNA TGCAGTGCTAGCCGTGAGAACACCGGGGAGCTGTTTTTT. The chain recombines TRBV20-1 with TRBJ2-2; D not resolved. Germline-derived CDR1 and CDR2 are DFQATT and SNEGSKA (reference sequence). The V gene lost 3 bases and the J gene lost 1 base, with 6 bases spanning the gap. The CDR3 is made up of 13 amino acids.

This clonotype was seen only once. This rearrangement joins TRBV24-1 to TRBJ2-5, with 9 bases identical to TRBD2. The CDR3 length is 14 residues. From germline, CDR1 is KGHDR and CDR2 SFDVKD. After removal of 1 base from V and 4 bases from J, the junction contained 0 bases not matched to a gene. CDR3 DNA: TGTGCCACCAGTGATTTAGCGGGAGGAGAGACCCAGTACTTC. It specifies CATSDLAGGETQYF.

In its sample, this clonotype was seen a few times. The V and J genes are TRBV24-1 and TRBJ1-2; D call uncertain. Between the trimmed V and J ends, which lost 11 bases and 2 bases, there was a span of 14 bases. This CDR3 is 13 amino acids long. Germline CDR1 reads KGHDR; CDR2 reads SFDVKD. This chain's CDR3 is CASSPRRNYGYTF. The CDR3 DNA sequence: TGTGCCAGCTCACCTAGACGGAACTATGGCTACACCTTC.

The V and J genes are TRBV19 and TRBJ1-1; possibly TRBD1 for D (5 bases). Germline lookup yields CDR1 LNHDA and CDR2 SQIVND (reference sequence). V was cut by 7 bases and J by 7 bases, with 10 bases left in between. This CDR3 is built from 11 residues. DNA of the CDR3: TGTGCCAGTACCCGGGGGGGTGAAGCTTTCTTT. Residues: CASTRGGEAFF.

Here the CDR3 reads CASSVGGTGRYTGELFF. DNA for the CDR3: TGTGCCAGCAGCGTAGGGGGGACAGGGAGGTACACCGGGGAGCTGTTTTTT. V and J are TRBV9 and TRBJ2-2; TRBD1 matches at 9 bases. Trimming at V came to 0 bases and at J to 3 bases, leaving 6 bases not matched to a gene. Germline assignment: CDR1 SGDLS and CDR2 YYNGEE. The CDR3 has 17 residues. Supplemented by reference TRBV9 and TRBJ2-2, the full variable domain reads DSGVTQTPKHLITATGQRVTLRCSPRSGDLSVYWYQQSLDQGLQFLIQYYNGEERAKGNILERFSAQQFPDLHSELNLSSLELGDSALYFCASSVGGTGRYTGELFFGEGSRLTVL.

This clonotype was observed a few times. Germline and junction disagree at one end, which may indicate a read error. V and J are TRBV29-1 and TRBJ1-1; D call uncertain. The germline CDR1 and CDR2 sequences are SQVTM and ANQGSEA. The CDR3 consists of 14 residues. As DNA, the CDR3 is TGCACCGTTACAGACGAGGGCCAGAACACTGAAGCTTTCTTT. Translated, it gives CTVTDEGQNTEAFF.

This clonotype was observed a few times. A much larger clone sits a single nucleotide away, making a read error possible. This sequence joins TRBV10-3 and TRBJ1-1, with D uncertain. This CDR3 has 11 residues. V lost 7 bases, J lost 3 bases, and 6 bases lay in between. Germline CDR1 reads ENHRY; CDR2 reads SYGVKD. The CDR3 DNA is TGTGCCATCAAACTAGACACTGAAGCTTTCTTT. As protein: CAIKLDTEAFF.

This chain uses TRBV2 with TRBJ2-5, with TRBD2 matching over 14 bases. V was clipped by 5 bases and J by 11 bases; unmatched bases: 10. The CDR3 is 15 residues long. The germline CDR1 and CDR2 sequences are SNHLY and FYNNEI. CDR3 loop: CASSRTSGRTDTQYF. The DNA for the CDR3 is TGTGCCAGCAGTCGGACTAGCGGGAGGACAGATACGCAGTACTTC.

This rearrangement joins TRBV19 to TRBJ1-2; a possible D gene is TRBD1 (5 bases). Per germline, CDR1 LNHDA and CDR2 SQIVND (reference sequence). V was cut by 6 bases and J by 8 bases, with 22 bases left in between. The CDR3 runs to 15 residues. The CDR3, as DNA: TGTGCCAGTAGGAGGGGTTCGCAGGGACCTCGGGGCTACACCTTC. This encodes CASRRGSQGPRGYTF.

This chain joins TRBV24-1 and TRBJ2-7; 7 nucleotides align to TRBD2. The CDR3 is made up of 15 amino acids. J lost 7 bases, V lost 4 bases, and 12 bases had no gene match. Germline lookup yields CDR1 KGHDR and CDR2 SFDVKD. DNA for the CDR3: TGTGCCACCAGTGAACCGCTAGCGGAGAACAATGAGCAGTACTTC. Encoded protein: CATSEPLAENNEQYF.

This clonotype occurred many times. V and J are TRBV6-5 and TRBJ1-3; D unresolved. The germline gives CDR1 MNHEY, CDR2 SVGAGI. This CDR3 has 16 residues. Trimming took 0 bases from V and 0 from J, leaving 9 bases between them. The chain's CDR3 is CASSYSSPRSGNTIYF. In DNA, the CDR3 is TGTGCCAGCAGTTACTCGTCACCCCGCTCTGGAAACACCATATATTTT.

The rearrangement uses TRBV29-1 and TRBJ1-2, with a possible D match to TRBD1 (5 bases). Germline assignment: CDR1 SQVTM and CDR2 ANQGSEA. This CDR3 has 14 amino acids. The V end was cut by 6 bases, the J end by 5 bases, with 19 bases between. The CDR3 is CSVAGTAFGYGYTF. CDR3 bases: TGCAGCGTGGCCGGGACTGCCTTTGGATATGGCTACACCTTC.

V gene TRBV20-1 combines with J gene TRBJ1-4; D uncertain. Germline CDR1 is DFQATT and CDR2 is SNEGSKA (reference sequence). There are 13 residues in the CDR3. The V end was cut by 6 bases, the J end by 5 bases, with 13 bases between. CDR3 sequence: CSALQISNEKLFF. CDR3 nucleotide sequence: TGCAGTGCACTGCAAATTTCGAATGAAAAACTGTTTTTT.

The chain uses TRBV10-3 and TRBJ1-5, with TRBD1 identical over 7 bases. This CDR3 contains 14 residues. J lost 3 bases, V lost 6 bases, and 5 bases had no gene match. Germline CDR1 is ENHRY and CDR2 is SYGVKD. The CDR3 here is CAIRGDSLNQPQHF. The CDR3 nucleotides read TGTGCCATCAGGGGGGACAGTCTCAATCAGCCCCAGCATTTT.

This clonotype was observed at least ten times. This CDR3 is CASSLGHEETQYF. The CDR3 DNA follows: TGTGCCAGCAGCTTAGGACACGAAGAGACCCAGTACTTC. The chain links TRBV7-9 to TRBJ2-5; D uncertain. Deletions cut 1 base from V and 3 bases from J, with 6 bases between. Germline lookup yields CDR1 SEHNR and CDR2 FQNEAQ (reference sequence). The CDR3 runs 13 residues. Drawing the rest from reference TRBV7-9 and TRBJ2-5, the complete variable domain is DTGVSQNPRHKITKRGQNVTFRCDPISEHNRLYWYRQTLGQGPEFLTYFQNEAQLEKSRLLSDRFSAERPKGSFSTLEIQRTEQGDSAMYLCASSLGHEETQYFGPGTRLLVL.

The table lists this clonotype with a count of one. J is TRBJ1-2 and V is TRBV25-1; D might be TRBD1 (5 bases). Trimming cost V 5 bases and J 7 bases, with 14 bases left between them. This CDR3 is 13 amino acids long. Germline assignment: CDR1 MGHDK and CDR2 SYGVNS. This CDR3 is CASSTSGMGGYTF. Written as DNA, the CDR3 is TGTGCCAGCAGTACCTCAGGGATGGGTGGCTACACCTTC.

In its sample, this clonotype was seen a few times. The rearrangement links TRBV29-1 to TRBJ1-2; tentative D call: TRBD1 (5 bases). The V end lost 1 base, the J end lost 3 bases, and 15 bases lay between the germline ends. The CDR3 has 15 amino acids. Germline CDR1 SQVTM, CDR2 ANQGSEA. The CDR3 protein is CSVEGAGLGDYGYTF. DNA for the CDR3: TGCAGCGTTGAAGGAGCAGGGCTAGGCGACTATGGCTACACCTTC.

This clonotype was detected ten times or more. CDR3 coding DNA: TGTGCCACCAGCAGAGATCGAGTGGACACTGAAGCTTTCTTT. Translating it yields CATSRDRVDTEAFF. The chain is built from TRBV15 and TRBJ1-1; D uncertain. Germline V gene sequence: CDR1 LNHNV, CDR2 YYDKDF (reference sequence). Trimming removed 0 bases from V and 3 bases from J, with 8 bases in between. This CDR3 region has 14 residues.

This clonotype came up a few times. The rearrangement joins TRBV7-3 to TRBJ2-2, with 8 bases identical to TRBD1. The CDR3 runs 15 residues. Trimming removed 4 bases from V and 4 bases from J; junction bases left unmatched: 5. Per germline, CDR1 SGHTA and CDR2 FQGTGA. The CDR3, as DNA: TGTGCCAGCAGCTCGACAGGGGCCGGCACCGGGGAGCTGTTTTTT. Its protein is CASSSTGAGTGELFF.

V is TRBV2 and J is TRBJ1-3; D is unresolved. V was cut by 0 bases and J by 0 bases, with 9 bases left in between. The CDR3 covers 16 residues. Germline V gene sequence: CDR1 SNHLY, CDR2 FYNNEI. The CDR3, as DNA: TGTGCCAGCAGTGAAGCGCTGCCCTTCTCTGGAAACACCATATATTTT. Translation: CASSEALPFSGNTIYF.

The CDR3 sequence: CASIPRGGIQPQHF. The CDR3 DNA reads TGTGCCAGCATCCCCCGGGGGGGTATTCAGCCCCAGCATTTT. V usage is TRBV2 and J usage is TRBJ1-5, with D perhaps TRBD1 (5 bases). The CDR3 extends over 14 amino acids. CDR1 and CDR2 (germline): SNHLY, FYNNEI. Trimming left V 7 bases short and J 6 bases short, with 16 bases between. Combining the CDR3 with reference TRBV2 and TRBJ1-5 gives the whole variable domain EPEVTQTPSHQVTQMGQEVILRCVPISNHLYFYWYRQILGQKVEFLVSFYNNEISEKSEIFDDQFSVERPDGSNFTLKIRSTKLEDSAMYFCASIPRGGIQPQHFGDGTRLSIL.

V is TRBV5-6 and J is TRBJ2-7; 8 bases match TRBD2. Germline lookup yields CDR1 SGHDT and CDR2 YYEEEE. V dropped 0 bases and J dropped 6; count of bases not matched to a gene: 5. The CDR3 covers 14 residues. Here the CDR3 reads CASSLETSVSEQYF. As DNA, the CDR3 is TGTGCCAGCAGCTTGGAGACTAGCGTCTCCGAGCAGTACTTC.

In its sample, this clonotype was seen a few times. This chain connects TRBV29-1 to TRBJ2-7, with 8 bases matching TRBD1. CDR1 and CDR2 (germline): SQVTM, ANQGSEA. Trimming at V came to 4 bases and at J to 2 bases, leaving 22 bases not matched to a gene. CDR3 length equals 19 residues. In nucleotides, the CDR3 is TGCAGCGTTGCCTTTGAAATAGAGGCTTTCGGGACAGGACCCTACGAGCAGTACTTC. This gives the protein CSVAFEIEAFGTGPYEQYF.

Concerning this clonotype itself: One end of the junction does not line up with germline, which may come from a read error. This sequence joins TRBV25-1 and TRBJ1-2; D is ambiguous. The CDR3 has 15 residues. CDR1 is MGHDK, CDR2 SYGVNS, per germline. Written as DNA, the CDR3 is TGTGCCAGCAGCCCAAAAGGGAGAAGGCCCTATGGCTACCCCTTC. Encoded protein: CASSPKGRRPYGYPF.

The chain has TRBV5-6 and TRBJ2-5, with D possibly called TRBD1 or TRBD2 (5 bases each). This CDR3 contains 18 residues. The V gene lost 0 bases and the J gene lost 5 bases, with 23 bases spanning the gap. The germline V gene has CDR1 SGHDT and CDR2 YYEEEE. CDR3 region: CASSLEGSERGFWETQYF. CDR3 sequence (DNA): TGTGCCAGCAGCTTGGAGGGTTCCGAGAGGGGCTTTTGGGAGACCCAGTACTTC.

The J gene is TRBJ1-2, the V gene TRBV2; 9 bases line up with TRBD1. CDR1 SNHLY and CDR2 FYNNEI come from the germline V gene. V dropped 5 bases and J dropped 6; count of bases not matched to a gene: 4. The CDR3 loop spans 13 amino acids. The DNA of the CDR3 is TGTGCCAGCAGTAAAAGGACAGGGGATGGCTACACCTTC. This gives the protein CASSKRTGDGYTF.

The DNA for the CDR3 is TGTGCCAGCAGTGGGGGAGGCGGGACACGGAAGACCCAGTACTTC. Translating gives CASSGGGGTRKTQYF. V and J are TRBV2 and TRBJ2-5; D is possibly TRBD1 or TRBD2 (6 bases each). This CDR3 is built from 15 residues. With 4 bases removed from V and 6 bases from J, the gap between germline ends came to 18 bases. CDR1 SNHLY and CDR2 FYNNEI come from the germline V gene.

The genes are TRBV10-3 and TRBJ1-1; D gene unclear. CDR3 size: 15 residues. Trimming cost V 0 bases and J 8 bases, with 16 bases left between them. CDR1 and CDR2 from the germline V gene are ENHRY and SYGVKD. CDR3: CAISESDRLPVEAFF. The CDR3, as DNA: TGTGCCATCAGTGAGTCTGACCGGTTGCCGGTCGAAGCTTTCTTT.

Comment on this clonotype: The conserved final phenylalanine or tryptophan is absent from the CDR3, which likely points to a read error. Because the CDR3's place on the DNA is in doubt, the DNA is left out and the CDR3 is given as listed by TCRdb. The chain has TRBV25-1 and TRBJ2-5. Germline assignment: CDR1 MGHDK and CDR2 SYGVNS. The CDR3 comprises 15 residues, both ends counted. CDR3 protein: CASSESFQDGYTFGS.

Comments on this clonotype: One base away lies a much larger clone, so this may be a sequencing read error. This rearrangement joins TRBV2 to TRBJ1-4, with 7 bases that match TRBD1. V shed 3 bases, J shed 10 bases, and the junction held 14 bases outside the gene matches. The CDR3 consists of 16 residues. Germline V gene lookup returns CDR1 SNHLY and CDR2 FYNNEI. This chain's CDR3 is CASSEGPDRVGGKLFF. DNA for the CDR3: TGTGCCAGCAGTGAGGGGCCCGACAGGGTTGGCGGAAAACTGTTTTTT.